The table lists the clone carrying this T cell receptor (beta chain) with a few counts. Its target is not known. A read error may account for a junction end that differs from germline. This CDR3 has 15 residues. Germline V CDR1 and CDR2: SGDLS, YYNGEE. Template switching by 5'RACE produced TCR cDNA, adding a universal primer site and UMIs. A single record per CDR3 protein comes from TCRdb applying MiXCR to the 5' RACE reads. Among fewer than 400,000 distinct CDR3 sequences listed, approximately 11% were seen once. This record belongs to a study of T cells after yellow fever vaccination. Study conclusions and caveats: The booster saw the reappearance of most primary-vaccination clones (roughly 95% CD4, less than 90% CD8).

The chain employs TRBV9 and TRBJ2-1; tentatively, D is TRBD2 (5 bases). The sequence was obtained from a man between 18 and 35 years old who received the YFV17D yellow fever vaccine. This specimen was CD4+ T cells sorted from PBMCs, taken 45 days after the yellow fever booster vaccination. The CDR3 DNA reads as TGTGCCAGCAGCGTAGATAATCAGTGGACTGGGCGCATGGTCTTC. It codes for CASSVDNQWTGRMVF. Supplemented by reference TRBV9 and TRBJ2-1, the full variable domain reads DSGVTQTPKHLITATGQRVTLRCSPRSGDLSVYWYQQSLDQGLQFLIQYYNGEERAKGNILERFSAQQFPDLHSELNLSSLELGDSALYFCASSVDNQWTGRMVFGPGTRLTVL.